These T cell receptor beta chains were read from a single sample in a study of cytomegalovirus exposure and HLA in healthy donors. TCRdb keeps only in-frame clones here, not all; method: immunoSEQ multiplex PCR. Of 100,000 to 150,000 clones in the sample, around 78% were seen once. The sample was PBMCs. The source is a female donor in good health and CMV-seropositive. Both conserved end residues are part of each CDR3. The order of the fields is J gene, clone size, V gene, D gene, CDR3 protein, CDR3 DNA. D genes are given only for firm matches. Clone sizes are given selectively: once, few, many, or a class where the clone is expanded.

J gene: TRBJ2-3
clone size: .
V gene: TRBV29-1
D gene: TRBD2
CDR3 protein: CSVDSPGGKLSTDTQYF
CDR3 DNA: TGCAGCGTTGATTCCCCCGGGGGGAAACTTAGCACAGATACGCAGTATTTT

J gene: TRBJ1-1
clone size: few
V gene: TRBV5-6
D gene: TRBD1
CDR3 protein: CASSPDRVNTEAFF
CDR3 DNA: TGTGCCAGCAGCCCCGACAGGGTGAACACTGAAGCTTTCTTT

J gene: TRBJ2-1
clone size: .
V gene: TRBV6-1
D gene: .
CDR3 protein: CASCWGADYNEQFF
CDR3 DNA: TGTGCCAGCTGCTGGGGAGCGGACTACAATGAGCAGTTCTTC

J gene: TRBJ2-2
clone size: once
V gene: TRBV7-3
D gene: TRBD2
CDR3 protein: CASSNTNSGTKTGELFF
CDR3 DNA: TGTGCCAGCAGCAATACTAATAGCGGGACAAAGACCGGGGAGCTGTTTTTT

J gene: TRBJ2-7
clone size: .
V gene: TRBV7-3
D gene: .
CDR3 protein: CASSFPGSEQYF
CDR3 DNA: TGTGCCAGCAGCTTCCCCGGGAGCGAGCAGTACTTC

J gene: TRBJ2-1
clone size: .
V gene: TRBV19
D gene: .
CDR3 protein: CASSIDRGEQFF
CDR3 DNA: TGTGCCAGTAGTATTGATCGGGGTGAGCAGTTCTTC

J gene: TRBJ2-7
clone size: .
V gene: TRBV15
D gene: TRBD2
CDR3 protein: CATSRDRASGAYEQYF
CDR3 DNA: TGTGCCACCAGCAGAGATAGGGCTAGCGGGGCCTACGAGCAGTACTTC

J gene: TRBJ2-7
clone size: few
V gene: TRBV30
D gene: .
CDR3 protein: CAWKVEANYEQYF
CDR3 DNA: TGTGCCTGGAAGGTTGAAGCGAACTACGAGCAGTACTTC

J gene: TRBJ1-5
clone size: .
V gene: TRBV7-2
D gene: .
CDR3 protein: CASSLYRDGNQPQHF
CDR3 DNA: TGTGCCAGCAGCTTGTACAGGGATGGGAATCAGCCCCAGCATTTT

J gene: TRBJ2-3
clone size: .
V gene: TRBV4-1
D gene: .
CDR3 protein: CASSQDGGRAISTDTQYF
CDR3 DNA: TGCGCCAGCAGCCAAGATGGGGGCAGGGCTATCAGCACAGATACGCAGTATTTT

J gene: TRBJ1-1
clone size: .
V gene: TRBV2
D gene: .
CDR3 protein: CASRDRGSSGEAFF
CDR3 DNA: TGTGCCAGCAGGGACCGGGGGTCATCCGGTGAGGCTTTCTTT

J gene: TRBJ1-1
clone size: .
V gene: TRBV27
D gene: .
CDR3 protein: CASRAMRGITEAFF
CDR3 DNA: TGTGCCAGCAGAGCGATGAGGGGGATCACTGAAGCTTTCTTT

J gene: TRBJ2-7
clone size: .
V gene: TRBV5-1
D gene: TRBD2
CDR3 protein: CASSKTSGTYEQYF
CDR3 DNA: TGCGCCAGCAGCAAGACTAGCGGGACCTACGAGCAGTACTTC

J gene: TRBJ2-3
clone size: .
V gene: TRBV5-4
D gene: .
CDR3 protein: CASSPVTVDTQYF
CDR3 DNA: TGTGCCAGCAGCCCCGTTACAGTAGATACGCAGTATTTT

J gene: TRBJ1-4
clone size: once
V gene: TRBV9
D gene: .
CDR3 protein: CASSAGGVGEEKLFF
CDR3 DNA: TGTGCCAGCAGCGCCGGAGGGGTGGGTGAGGAAAAACTGTTTTTT

J gene: TRBJ2-1
clone size: once
V gene: TRBV2
D gene: TRBD1
CDR3 protein: CASRGDRGNLNEQFF
CDR3 DNA: TGTGCCAGCAGGGGGGACAGGGGAAACCTCAATGAGCAGTTCTTC

J gene: TRBJ1-1
clone size: .
V gene: TRBV19
D gene: .
CDR3 protein: CASSIAGGGTEAFF
CDR3 DNA: TGTGCCAGTAGTATCGCCGGGGGAGGCACTGAAGCTTTCTTT

J gene: TRBJ2-2
clone size: .
V gene: TRBV29-1
D gene: .
CDR3 protein: CSVVMSGGSGELFF
CDR3 DNA: TGCAGCGTTGTCATGTCTGGGGGCTCGGGGGAGCTGTTTTTT

J gene: TRBJ2-1
clone size: .
V gene: TRBV28
D gene: TRBD2
CDR3 protein: CASSSLAGDTYNEQFF
CDR3 DNA: TGTGCCAGCAGTTCCCTAGCGGGGGACACCTACAATGAGCAGTTCTTC

J gene: TRBJ1-3
clone size: .
V gene: TRBV28
D gene: .
CDR3 protein: CASSLWSGSGNTIYF
CDR3 DNA: TGTGCCAGCAGTTTATGGTCAGGGTCTGGAAACACCATATATTTT

J gene: TRBJ2-7
clone size: .
V gene: TRBV29-1
D gene: TRBD1
CDR3 protein: CSATMPGQGLNEQYF
CDR3 DNA: TGCAGCGCCACCATGCCGGGACAGGGGCTCAACGAGCAGTACTTC

J gene: TRBJ2-7
clone size: .
V gene: TRBV9
D gene: .
CDR3 protein: CASSVGLPLGAYEQYF
CDR3 DNA: TGTGCCAGCAGCGTAGGACTACCCTTAGGAGCCTACGAGCAGTACTTC

J gene: TRBJ2-1
clone size: few
V gene: TRBV10-1
D gene: TRBD2
CDR3 protein: CASRGLASDLFF
CDR3 DNA: TGCGCCAGCAGGGGACTAGCGAGCGACCTGTTCTTC

J gene: TRBJ2-2
clone size: .
V gene: TRBV7-3
D gene: TRBD2
CDR3 protein: CASSRDSGAGELFF
CDR3 DNA: TGTGCCAGCAGCCGAGATAGCGGGGCCGGGGAGCTGTTTTTT

J gene: TRBJ2-7
clone size: few
V gene: TRBV2
D gene: .
CDR3 protein: CASSSGRISYEQYF
CDR3 DNA: TGTGCCAGCAGCTCCGGCAGGATCTCCTACGAGCAGTACTTC

J gene: TRBJ1-1
clone size: .
V gene: TRBV28
D gene: TRBD1
CDR3 protein: CASSSAGGPNTEAFF
CDR3 DNA: TGTGCCAGCAGTTCCGCAGGGGGTCCGAACACTGAAGCTTTCTTT

J gene: TRBJ2-3
clone size: .
V gene: TRBV7-9
D gene: .
CDR3 protein: CASSSVGSGASDTQYF
CDR3 DNA: TGTGCCAGCAGCTCCGTCGGGAGTGGCGCTTCAGATACGCAGTATTTT

J gene: TRBJ1-2
clone size: .
V gene: TRBV19
D gene: TRBD1
CDR3 protein: CASSIAGTGGNGYTF
CDR3 DNA: TGTGCCAGTAGTATAGCCGGGACAGGGGGCAATGGCTACACCTTC

J gene: TRBJ2-7
clone size: .
V gene: TRBV28
D gene: .
CDR3 protein: CASSRGYEQYF
CDR3 DNA: TGTGCCAGCAGTAGGGGCTACGAGCAGTACTTC

J gene: TRBJ2-1
clone size: .
V gene: TRBV18
D gene: TRBD2
CDR3 protein: CASSPSLAGDPHEQFF
CDR3 DNA: TGTGCCAGCTCACCCTCACTAGCGGGAGATCCCCATGAGCAGTTCTTC

J gene: TRBJ2-4
clone size: .
V gene: TRBV30
D gene: TRBD1
CDR3 protein: CAWSAGQGAKNIQYF
CDR3 DNA: TGTGCCTGGAGTGCCGGACAGGGGGCCAAAAACATTCAGTACTTC

J gene: TRBJ2-7
clone size: .
V gene: TRBV7-2
D gene: TRBD2
CDR3 protein: CASSLHPLAGGYEQYF
CDR3 DNA: TGTGCCAGCAGCCTACACCCACTAGCGGGAGGTTACGAGCAGTACTTC

J gene: TRBJ1-6
clone size: .
V gene: TRBV10-3
D gene: TRBD1
CDR3 protein: CAISDRTGGMNSPLHF
CDR3 DNA: TGTGCCATCAGTGATCGGACAGGGGGAATGAATTCACCCCTCCACTTT

J gene: TRBJ2-7
clone size: .
V gene: TRBV28
D gene: .
CDR3 protein: CASTPRLRGRYEQYF
CDR3 DNA: TGTGCCAGCACCCCCCGGTTGCGGGGGCGGTACGAGCAGTACTTC

J gene: TRBJ2-1
clone size: .
V gene: TRBV9
D gene: .
CDR3 protein: CASSERVPVGEQFF
CDR3 DNA: TGTGCCAGCAGCGAGCGAGTCCCGGTCGGTGAGCAGTTCTTC

J gene: TRBJ1-6
clone size: .
V gene: TRBV7-9
D gene: .
CDR3 protein: CASSYASLGSPLHF
CDR3 DNA: TGTGCCAGCAGCTACGCGTCGCTCGGTTCACCCCTCCACTTT

J gene: TRBJ2-5
clone size: .
V gene: TRBV5-4
D gene: TRBD1
CDR3 protein: CASRPSGTAQETQYF
CDR3 DNA: TGTGCCAGCAGGCCCTCCGGGACAGCGCAAGAGACCCAGTACTTC

J gene: TRBJ2-5
clone size: .
V gene: TRBV5-4
D gene: .
CDR3 protein: CASSLVGDQETQYF
CDR3 DNA: TGTGCCAGCAGCTTGGTCGGAGACCAAGAGACCCAGTACTTC

J gene: TRBJ2-3
clone size: many
V gene: TRBV18
D gene: .
CDR3 protein: CASSPPRRELTDTQYF
CDR3 DNA: TGTGCCAGCTCACCACCGCGTCGGGAGTTGACAGATACGCAGTATTTT

J gene: TRBJ2-3
clone size: few
V gene: TRBV9
D gene: TRBD1
CDR3 protein: CASSQRDRDFDTQYF
CDR3 DNA: TGTGCCAGCAGCCAACGGGACAGGGATTTCGATACGCAGTATTTT

J gene: TRBJ2-1
clone size: once
V gene: TRBV7-9
D gene: TRBD2
CDR3 protein: CASSLYAGVLGNEQFF
CDR3 DNA: TGTGCCAGCAGCTTATACGCGGGAGTCTTAGGCAATGAGCAGTTCTTC

J gene: TRBJ2-3
clone size: .
V gene: TRBV5-1
D gene: TRBD2
CDR3 protein: CASSLLPGTSGGTSTDTQYF
CDR3 DNA: TGCGCCAGCAGTCTCCTGCCCGGGACTAGCGGGGGGACTAGCACAGATACGCAGTATTTT

J gene: TRBJ1-2
clone size: .
V gene: TRBV19
D gene: TRBD1
CDR3 protein: CASRARQGWDYGYTF
CDR3 DNA: TGTGCCAGTAGAGCACGACAGGGGTGGGACTATGGCTACACCTTT

J gene: TRBJ1-5
clone size: few
V gene: TRBV6-6
D gene: .
CDR3 protein: CASSYGNRDQPQHF
CDR3 DNA: TGTGCCAGCAGTTACGGAAACAGGGATCAGCCCCAGCATTTT

J gene: TRBJ2-1
clone size: .
V gene: TRBV19
D gene: .
CDR3 protein: CASLSLGRGHEQFF
CDR3 DNA: TGTGCCAGTCTTTCCCTGGGCAGGGGCCATGAGCAGTTCTTC

J gene: TRBJ2-1
clone size: .
V gene: TRBV5-6
D gene: .
CDR3 protein: CASSHPEGLVNEQFF
CDR3 DNA: TGTGCCAGCAGCCATCCGGAGGGCTTAGTCAATGAGCAGTTCTTC

J gene: TRBJ2-5
clone size: .
V gene: TRBV5-3
D gene: .
CDR3 protein: CARSLGGDCQETQYF
CDR3 DNA: TGTGCCAGAAGCTTAGGTGGAGATTGCCAAGAGACCCAGTACTTC

J gene: TRBJ2-2
clone size: .
V gene: TRBV5-1
D gene: TRBD2
CDR3 protein: CASSLASRGDTGELFF
CDR3 DNA: TGCGCCAGCAGCTTGGCCAGTCGGGGGGACACCGGGGAGCTGTTTTTT

J gene: TRBJ1-1
clone size: .
V gene: TRBV5-1
D gene: TRBD1
CDR3 protein: CASSPGTGPKGTEAFF
CDR3 DNA: TGCGCCAGCAGCCCCGGGACAGGGCCTAAGGGGACTGAAGCTTTCTTT

J gene: TRBJ2-1
clone size: .
V gene: TRBV5-1
D gene: .
CDR3 protein: CASRTGVSYNEQFF
CDR3 DNA: TGCGCCAGCAGGACGGGAGTATCTTACAATGAGCAGTTCTTC

J gene: TRBJ2-7
clone size: .
V gene: TRBV7-9
D gene: TRBD2
CDR3 protein: CASSSPTSGSPSYEQYF
CDR3 DNA: TGTGCCAGCAGCTCCCCCACTAGCGGGAGCCCCTCCTACGAGCAGTACTTC

J gene: TRBJ1-4
clone size: .
V gene: TRBV19
D gene: .
CDR3 protein: CASSSTGYNEKLFF
CDR3 DNA: TGTGCCAGTAGTTCGACAGGATATAATGAAAAACTGTTTTTT

J gene: TRBJ2-3
clone size: .
V gene: TRBV27
D gene: TRBD2
CDR3 protein: CASSLSRLAGISDTQYF
CDR3 DNA: TGTGCCAGCAGTTTATCTCGACTAGCGGGGATTTCAGATACGCAGTATTTT

J gene: TRBJ2-1
clone size: once
V gene: TRBV5-1
D gene: TRBD1
CDR3 protein: CASSWGTGHNEQFF
CDR3 DNA: TGCGCCAGCAGCTGGGGGACAGGCCACAATGAGCAGTTCTTC

J gene: TRBJ2-5
clone size: .
V gene: TRBV5-1
D gene: TRBD1
CDR3 protein: CASSRTGQGQETQYF
CDR3 DNA: TGCGCCAGCAGCAGGACCGGACAGGGCCAAGAGACCCAGTACTTC